Sequencing of this TCR beta chain was carried out in a study of blood T cell repertoires in COVID-19. Study-wide context: Donors in the United States, Italy and Spain gave samples during acute or convalescent COVID-19.

This clone appeared a few times. Clones were read by immunoSEQ multiplex PCR, and TCRdb kept only the in-frame ones, dropping some. The table has almost 500,000 clones, 75% to 90% seen once; the top ten hold 8% to 9.5%. This receptor was identified in a woman aged 55-69 years who had recovered from COVID-19. What was sequenced was PBMCs or T cells enriched from blood (not recorded which).

CDR3 nucleotides: TGTGCCAGCAGCTCCGGACAGGGAAACCCAACCCATGGCTACACCTTC. This sequence encodes CASSSGQGNPTHGYTF. The chain joins TRBV5-4 to TRBJ1-2; TRBD1 aligns across 8 bases. The CDR3 runs to 16 residues. Germline trimming cut 3 bases from V and 6 bases from J; bases unmatched to any gene: 13. Looked up from germline, CDR1 is SGHNT and CDR2 is YYREEE (reference sequence).